This TCR beta chain is from a study of T-cell reconstitution after alpha-beta-depleted transplantation in children. The table lists this clonotype with many counts. Molecular barcoding with unique molecular identifiers was used for the TCRbeta library. TCRdb fed the PCR reads into MiXCR, producing one record per CDR3 protein. The data hold some 300,000 distinct CDR3 sequences, with around a tenth observed a single time. CDR3 length: 15 amino acids. J gave up 3 bases and V 1 base, and 8 bases lay outside the gene matches. Looked up from germline, CDR1 is SQVTM and CDR2 is ANQGSEA. The TCR comes from a boy in the first two years of life with acute myeloid leukemia, due to receive a stem cell transplant. The material was PBMCs, obtained before TCRalphabeta/CD19-depleted stem cell transplant. The V call is TRBV29-1, the J call TRBJ2-7, with TRBD1 matching over 8 bases. For the CDR3, the DNA is TGCAGCGTTGAAGTGTGGAGACAGGGGATCTACGAGCAGTACTTC. Translating gives CSVEVWRQGIYEQYF.